This TCR beta chain is from a study of T cell repertoires in cytomegalovirus infection. TCRdb called the reads again in MiXCR, with one record for every CDR3 protein. Seen here are about 740,000 distinct CDR3 sequences, 35% observed once, and the top ten hold 2.5% to 3.5%. There are 15 residues in the CDR3. Germline CDR1 reads LNHDA; CDR2 reads SQIVND (reference sequence). V was clipped by 5 bases and J by 4 bases, with 17 bases between them. The rearrangement links TRBV19 to TRBJ1-1; tentative D call: TRBD1 (6 bases). This TCR came from a human donor in good health (CMV status not recorded). Some clones in this sample may be carry-over from other donors' samples. The sample was PBMCs. In nucleotides, the CDR3 is TGTGCCAGTAGTGGGTTCGGCAGGGGTGGCACTGAAGCTTTCTTT. It is translated as CASSGFGRGGTEAFF.